The following is a T cell receptor beta chain sequence with its context. This table comes from immunoSEQ multiplex PCR, and its TCRdb copy is limited to in-frame clones, with some not included. The profile shows 150,000 to 200,000 clones, approximately 83% of them singletons. This entry is derived from a study of blood T cell repertoires in COVID-19. Study background: Samples taken during acute and convalescent COVID-19 were collected in the United States, Italy and Spain. Sources were T cells, B-cell-depleted T cells, or PBMCs; the material itself was cDNA or gDNA.

Germline CDR1 and CDR2: SGHRS and YFSETQ. The V gene end was trimmed by 5 bases and the J gene end by 4 bases; junction bases not matched to a gene: 7. The CDR3 has 15 residues. The clonotype originates from a woman in her sixties with acute or convalescent COVID-19. The sequencing input was peripheral blood. This chain links TRBV5-1 with TRBJ1-1; 11 nucleotides align to TRBD1. The CDR3 nucleotides read TGCGCCAGCAGTTCCTGGGGGACAGGGGGCACTGAAGCTTTCTTT. As protein: CASSSWGTGGTEAFF.